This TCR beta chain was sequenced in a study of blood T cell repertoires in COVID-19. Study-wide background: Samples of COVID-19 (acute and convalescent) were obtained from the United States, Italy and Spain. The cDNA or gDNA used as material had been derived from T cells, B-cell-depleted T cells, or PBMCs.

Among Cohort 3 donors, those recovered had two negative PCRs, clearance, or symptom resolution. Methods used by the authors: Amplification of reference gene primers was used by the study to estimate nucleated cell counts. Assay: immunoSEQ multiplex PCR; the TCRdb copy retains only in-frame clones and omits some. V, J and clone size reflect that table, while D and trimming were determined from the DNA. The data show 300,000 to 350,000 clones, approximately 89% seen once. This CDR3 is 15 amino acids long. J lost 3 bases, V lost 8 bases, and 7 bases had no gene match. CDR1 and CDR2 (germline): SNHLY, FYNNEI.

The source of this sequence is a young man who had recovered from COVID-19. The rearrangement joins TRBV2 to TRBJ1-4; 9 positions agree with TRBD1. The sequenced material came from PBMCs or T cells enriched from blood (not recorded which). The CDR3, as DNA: TGTGCCAGCGTCCCGGGACAGGGCTCTAATGAAAAACTGTTTTTT. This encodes CASVPGQGSNEKLFF.